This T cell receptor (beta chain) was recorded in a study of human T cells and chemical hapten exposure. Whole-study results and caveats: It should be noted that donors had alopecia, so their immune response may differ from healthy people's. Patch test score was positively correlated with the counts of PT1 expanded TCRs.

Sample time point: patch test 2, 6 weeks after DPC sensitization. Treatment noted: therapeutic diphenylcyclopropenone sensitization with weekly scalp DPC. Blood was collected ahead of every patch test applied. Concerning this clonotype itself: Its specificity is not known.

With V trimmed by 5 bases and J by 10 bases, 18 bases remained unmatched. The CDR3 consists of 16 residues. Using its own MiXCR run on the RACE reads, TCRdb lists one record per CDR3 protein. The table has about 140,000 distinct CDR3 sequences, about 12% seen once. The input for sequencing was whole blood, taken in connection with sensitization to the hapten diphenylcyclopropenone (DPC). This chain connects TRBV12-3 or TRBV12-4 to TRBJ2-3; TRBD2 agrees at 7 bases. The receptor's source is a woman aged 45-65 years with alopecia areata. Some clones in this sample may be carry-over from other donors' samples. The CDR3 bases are TGTGCCAGCAGTCTTCAACTAGCGCAGTTCTTTGAATCGCAGTATTTT. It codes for CASSLQLAQFFESQYF.